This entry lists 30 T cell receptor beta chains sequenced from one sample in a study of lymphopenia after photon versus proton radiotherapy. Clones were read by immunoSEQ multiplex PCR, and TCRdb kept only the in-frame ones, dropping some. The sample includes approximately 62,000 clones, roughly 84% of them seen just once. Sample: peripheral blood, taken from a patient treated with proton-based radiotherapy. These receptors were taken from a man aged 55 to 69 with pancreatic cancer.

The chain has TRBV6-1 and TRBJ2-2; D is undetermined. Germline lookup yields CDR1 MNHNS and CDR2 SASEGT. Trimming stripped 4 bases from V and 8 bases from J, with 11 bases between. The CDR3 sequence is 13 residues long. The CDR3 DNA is TGTGCCAGCAGTGTCCCCCGGAAGGGGGAGCTGTTTTTT. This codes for CASSVPRKGELFF.

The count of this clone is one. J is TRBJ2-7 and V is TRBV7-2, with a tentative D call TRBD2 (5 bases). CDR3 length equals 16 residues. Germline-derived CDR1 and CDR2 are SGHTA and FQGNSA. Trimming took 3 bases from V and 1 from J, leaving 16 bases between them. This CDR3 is CASSLWRASQSYEQYF. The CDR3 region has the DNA TGTGCCAGCAGCTTGTGGCGGGCTAGTCAGTCCTACGAGCAGTACTTC.

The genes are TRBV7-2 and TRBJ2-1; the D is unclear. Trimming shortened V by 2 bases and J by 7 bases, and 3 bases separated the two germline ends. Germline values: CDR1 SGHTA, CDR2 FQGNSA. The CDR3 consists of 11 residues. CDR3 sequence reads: CASSLRNEQFF. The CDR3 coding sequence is TGTGCCAGCAGCTTAAGGAATGAGCAGTTCTTC.

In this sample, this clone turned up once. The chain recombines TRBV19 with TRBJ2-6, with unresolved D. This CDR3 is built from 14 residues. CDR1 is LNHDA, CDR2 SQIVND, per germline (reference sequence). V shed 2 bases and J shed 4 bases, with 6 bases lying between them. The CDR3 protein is CASSIRSGANVLTF. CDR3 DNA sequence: TGTGCCAGTAGTATACGTAGCGGGGCCAACGTCCTGACTTTC.

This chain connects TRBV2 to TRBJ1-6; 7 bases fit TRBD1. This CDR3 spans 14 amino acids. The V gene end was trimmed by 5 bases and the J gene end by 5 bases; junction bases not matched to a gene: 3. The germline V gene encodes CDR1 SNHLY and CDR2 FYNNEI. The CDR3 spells CASSQGDHNSPLHF. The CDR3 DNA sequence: TGTGCCAGCAGTCAGGGGGACCATAATTCACCCCTCCACTTT.

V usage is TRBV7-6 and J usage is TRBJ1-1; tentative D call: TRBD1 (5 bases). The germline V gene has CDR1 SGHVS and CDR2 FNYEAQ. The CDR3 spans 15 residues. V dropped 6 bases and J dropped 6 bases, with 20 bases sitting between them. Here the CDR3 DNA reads TGTGCCAGCAGTTTTGGGGACGGTCTTGGGTCTGAAGCTTTCTTT. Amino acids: CASSFGDGLGSEAFF. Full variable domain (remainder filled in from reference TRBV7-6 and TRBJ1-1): GAGVSQSPRYKVTKRGQDVALRCDPISGHVSLYWYRQALGQGPEFLTYFNYEAQQDKSGLPNDRFSAERPEGSISTLTIQRTEQRDSAMYRCASSFGDGLGSEAFFGQGTRLTVV.

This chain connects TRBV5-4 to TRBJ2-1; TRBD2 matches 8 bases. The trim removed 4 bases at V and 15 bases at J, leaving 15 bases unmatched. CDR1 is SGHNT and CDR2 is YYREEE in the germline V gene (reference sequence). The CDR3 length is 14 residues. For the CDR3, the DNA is TGTGCCAGCAGCCCTATCACGGACGGGACTAGTCTGTTCTTC. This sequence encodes CASSPITDGTSLFF.

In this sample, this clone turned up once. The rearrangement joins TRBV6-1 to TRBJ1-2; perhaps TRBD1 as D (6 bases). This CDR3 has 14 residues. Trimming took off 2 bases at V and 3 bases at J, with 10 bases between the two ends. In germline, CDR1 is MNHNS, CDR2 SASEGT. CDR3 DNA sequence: TGTGCCAGCAGTGAAACCTGGACAGACTATGGCTACACCTTC. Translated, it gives CASSETWTDYGYTF.

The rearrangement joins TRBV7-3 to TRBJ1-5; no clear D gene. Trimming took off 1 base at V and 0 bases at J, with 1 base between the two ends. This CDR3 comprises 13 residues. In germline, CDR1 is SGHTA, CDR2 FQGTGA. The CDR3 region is CASSLSSNQPQHF. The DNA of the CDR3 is TGTGCCAGCAGCTTAAGTAGCAATCAGCCCCAGCATTTT.

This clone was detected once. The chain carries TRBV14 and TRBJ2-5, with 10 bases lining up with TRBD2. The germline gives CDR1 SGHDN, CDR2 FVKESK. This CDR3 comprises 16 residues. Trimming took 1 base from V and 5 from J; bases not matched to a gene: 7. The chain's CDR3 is CASSQAIAGGRETQYF. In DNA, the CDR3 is TGTGCCAGCAGCCAAGCGATAGCGGGAGGACGGGAGACCCAGTACTTC.

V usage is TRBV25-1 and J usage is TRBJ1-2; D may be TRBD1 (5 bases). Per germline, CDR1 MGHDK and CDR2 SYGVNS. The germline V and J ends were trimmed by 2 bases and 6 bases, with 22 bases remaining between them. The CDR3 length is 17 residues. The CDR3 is CASSEALGGVLRNGYTF. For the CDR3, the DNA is TGTGCCAGCAGTGAAGCTCTGGGGGGGGTTCTCAGGAATGGCTACACCTTC.

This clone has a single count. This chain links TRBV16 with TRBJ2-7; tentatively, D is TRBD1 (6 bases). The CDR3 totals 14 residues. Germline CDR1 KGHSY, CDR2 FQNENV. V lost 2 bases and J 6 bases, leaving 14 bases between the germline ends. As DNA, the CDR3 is TGTGCCAGCAGCCAACTACAGGGTCCCTCCGAGCAGTACTTC. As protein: CASSQLQGPSEQYF.

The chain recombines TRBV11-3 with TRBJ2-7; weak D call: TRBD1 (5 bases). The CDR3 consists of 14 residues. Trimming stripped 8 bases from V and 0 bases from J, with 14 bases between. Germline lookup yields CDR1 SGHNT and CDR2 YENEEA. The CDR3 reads CASEGQSTSYEQYF. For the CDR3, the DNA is TGTGCCAGCGAAGGACAATCGACCTCCTACGAGCAGTACTTC.

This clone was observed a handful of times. The DNA for the CDR3 is TGTGCCAGCTCACCTGAGGGGGCTTCCTATGGGGAGACCCAGTACTTC. Its translation: CASSPEGASYGETQYF. The chain combines TRBV18 with TRBJ2-5, with TRBD1 matching over 7 bases. Losses at the gene ends were 3 bases for V and 5 bases for J; bases not matched to a gene: 12. The CDR3 has 16 amino acids. CDR1 and CDR2 from the germline V gene are KGHSH and LQKENI. Variable domain in full (rest from reference TRBV18 and TRBJ2-5): NAGVMQNPRHLVRRRGQEARLRCSPMKGHSHVYWYRQLPEEGLKFMVYLQKENIIDESGMPKERFSAEFPKEGPSILRIQQVVRGDSAAYFCASSPEGASYGETQYFGPGTRLLVL.

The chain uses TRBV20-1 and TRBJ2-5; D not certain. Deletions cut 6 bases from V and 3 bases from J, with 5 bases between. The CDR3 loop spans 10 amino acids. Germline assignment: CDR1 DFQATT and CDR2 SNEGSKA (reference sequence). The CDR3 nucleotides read TGCAGTGCAGCAGAAGAGACCCAGTACTTC. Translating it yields CSAAEETQYF.

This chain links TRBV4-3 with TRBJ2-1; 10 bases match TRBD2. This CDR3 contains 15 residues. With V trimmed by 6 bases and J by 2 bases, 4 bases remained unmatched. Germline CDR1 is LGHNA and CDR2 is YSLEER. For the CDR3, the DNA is TGCGCCAGCAGTCGGACTAGCGGAACCTACAATGAGCAGTTCTTC. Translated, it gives CASSRTSGTYNEQFF.

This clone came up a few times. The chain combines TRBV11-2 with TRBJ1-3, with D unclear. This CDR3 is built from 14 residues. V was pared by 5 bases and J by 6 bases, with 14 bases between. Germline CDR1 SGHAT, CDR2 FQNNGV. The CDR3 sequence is CASSHSKQLNTIYF. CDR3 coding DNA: TGTGCCAGCAGCCATTCTAAACAGCTAAACACCATATATTTT.

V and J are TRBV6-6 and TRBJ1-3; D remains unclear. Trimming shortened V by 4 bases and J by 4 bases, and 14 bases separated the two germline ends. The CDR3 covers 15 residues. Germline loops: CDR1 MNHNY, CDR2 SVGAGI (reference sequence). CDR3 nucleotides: TGTGCCAGCAGTTTGAGCACGGGCTCAGGAAACACCATATATTTT. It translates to CASSLSTGSGNTIYF.

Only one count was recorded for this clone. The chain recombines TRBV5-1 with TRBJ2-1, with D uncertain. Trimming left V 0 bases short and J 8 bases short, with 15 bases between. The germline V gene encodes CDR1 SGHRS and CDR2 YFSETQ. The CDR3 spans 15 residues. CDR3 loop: CASSLDADQGYEQFF. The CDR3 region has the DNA TGCGCCAGCAGCTTGGATGCGGACCAAGGGTATGAGCAGTTCTTC. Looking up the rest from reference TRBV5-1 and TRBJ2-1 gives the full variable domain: KAGVTQTPRYLIKTRGQQVTLSCSPISGHRSVSWYQQTPGQGLQFLFEYFSETQRNKGNFPGRFSGRQFSNSRSEMNVSTLELGDSALYLCASSLDADQGYEQFFGPGTRLTVL.

Here the CDR3 reads CASTRTGWGASSYNEQFF. Here the CDR3 DNA reads TGTGCCAGCACCCGAACAGGGTGGGGCGCTAGCTCCTACAATGAGCAGTTCTTC. V is TRBV13 and J is TRBJ2-1; maybe TRBD1 (6 bases). CDR1 PRHDT and CDR2 FYEKMQ come from the germline V gene (reference sequence). The length of the CDR3 is 18 residues. V was cut by 7 bases and J by 0 bases, with 22 bases left in between.

CDR3 residues: CASSLVRTSTDTQYF. The CDR3 nucleotides are TGTGCCAGCAGCTTAGTGCGGACTAGCACAGATACGCAGTATTTT. V and J are TRBV7-6 and TRBJ2-3; TRBD2 is a possible D gene (5 bases). The germline V and J ends were trimmed by 1 base and 0 bases, with 8 bases remaining between them. Per the germline V gene, CDR1 is SGHVS and CDR2 is FNYEAQ. The CDR3 spans 15 residues.

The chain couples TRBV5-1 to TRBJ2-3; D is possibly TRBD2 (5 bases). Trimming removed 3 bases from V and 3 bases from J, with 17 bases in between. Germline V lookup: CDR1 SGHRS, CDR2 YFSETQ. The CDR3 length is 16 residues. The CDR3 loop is CASSWEAVRGTDTQYF. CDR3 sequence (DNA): TGCGCCAGCAGCTGGGAAGCGGTGAGAGGGACAGATACGCAGTATTTT.

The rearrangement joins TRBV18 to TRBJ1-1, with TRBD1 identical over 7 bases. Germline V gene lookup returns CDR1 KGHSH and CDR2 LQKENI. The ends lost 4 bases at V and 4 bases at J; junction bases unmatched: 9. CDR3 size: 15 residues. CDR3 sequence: CASSLIKGAGTEAFF. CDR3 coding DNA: TGTGCCAGCTCACTTATAAAGGGGGCAGGCACTGAAGCTTTCTTT.

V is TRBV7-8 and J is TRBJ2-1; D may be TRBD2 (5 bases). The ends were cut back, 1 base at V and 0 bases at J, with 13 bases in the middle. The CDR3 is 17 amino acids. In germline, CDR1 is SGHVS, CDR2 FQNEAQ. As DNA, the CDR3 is TGTGCCAGCAGCTTAGGGCCTAGCTTACTCTCCTACAATGAGCAGTTCTTC. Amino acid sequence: CASSLGPSLLSYNEQFF. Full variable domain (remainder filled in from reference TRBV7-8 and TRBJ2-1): GAGVSQSPRYKVAKRGQDVALRCDPISGHVSLFWYQQALGQGPEFLTYFQNEAQLDKSGLPSDRFFAERPEGSVSTLKIQRTQQEDSAVYLCASSLGPSLLSYNEQFFGPGTRLTVL.

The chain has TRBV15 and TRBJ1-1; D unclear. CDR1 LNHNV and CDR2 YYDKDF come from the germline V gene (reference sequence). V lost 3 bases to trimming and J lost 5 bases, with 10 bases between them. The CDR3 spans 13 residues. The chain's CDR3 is CATSRDMGTEAFF. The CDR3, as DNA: TGTGCCACCAGCAGGGATATGGGGACTGAAGCTTTCTTT.

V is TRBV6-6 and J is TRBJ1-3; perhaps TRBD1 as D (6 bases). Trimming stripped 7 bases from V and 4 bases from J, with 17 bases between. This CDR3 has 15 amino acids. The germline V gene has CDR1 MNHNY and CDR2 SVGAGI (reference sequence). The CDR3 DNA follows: TGTGCCAGCACCCCGAACCGGGGGCGCGGAAACACCATATATTTT. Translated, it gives CASTPNRGRGNTIYF.

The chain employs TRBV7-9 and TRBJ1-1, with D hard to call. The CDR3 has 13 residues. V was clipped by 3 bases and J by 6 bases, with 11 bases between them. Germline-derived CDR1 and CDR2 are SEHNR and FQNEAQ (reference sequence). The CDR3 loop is CASSFLPGAEAFF. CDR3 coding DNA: TGTGCCAGCAGCTTCCTCCCGGGAGCTGAAGCTTTCTTT.

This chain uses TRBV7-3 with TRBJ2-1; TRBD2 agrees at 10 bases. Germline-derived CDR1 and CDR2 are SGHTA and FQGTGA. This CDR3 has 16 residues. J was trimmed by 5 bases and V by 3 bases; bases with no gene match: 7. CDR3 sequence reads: CASSLTQGLAHNEQFF. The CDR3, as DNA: TGTGCCAGCAGCTTGACCCAGGGACTAGCGCACAATGAGCAGTTCTTC.

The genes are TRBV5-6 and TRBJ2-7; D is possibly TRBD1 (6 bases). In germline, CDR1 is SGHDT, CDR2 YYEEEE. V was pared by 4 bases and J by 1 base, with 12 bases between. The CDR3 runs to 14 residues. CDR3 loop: CASSPQDRSYEQYF. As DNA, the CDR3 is TGTGCCAGCAGCCCCCAAGACAGGTCCTACGAGCAGTACTTC.

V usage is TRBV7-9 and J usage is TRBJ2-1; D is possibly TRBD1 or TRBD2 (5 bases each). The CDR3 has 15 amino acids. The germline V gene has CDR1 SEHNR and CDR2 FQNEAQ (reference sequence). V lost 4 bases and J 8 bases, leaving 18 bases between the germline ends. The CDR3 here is CASSSRGGPVDEQFF. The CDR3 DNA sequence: TGTGCCAGCAGCTCAAGGGGCGGGCCGGTGGATGAGCAGTTCTTC.